These 15 T cell receptor beta chains originate from one sample sequenced in a study of patients and donors after allogeneic stem cell transplantation (dated by TCRdb to the early 2020s). The method was RT-PCR. Reads for this sample came from a NextSeq 550. The raw public data were reprocessed by TCRdb itself: fastp quality trimming at Q25, MiXCR clonotype calling, in-frame beta chains only. Identical CDR3 proteins give one entry, which carries the most common genes and DNA. Present in this sample are tens of thousands of distinct CDR3 sequences, roughly a third of which were seen just once. 76% of the sample comes from the top ten. Sequencing input: blood, either unsorted or a sorted T cell fraction (not recorded which). These receptors all stem from a human donor who was either an allogeneic HSCT recipient or a stem cell or donor lymphocyte infusion donor (not recorded which). It is not recorded whose cells these are; they may come from a transplant donor.

The J gene is TRBJ2-7, the V gene TRBV4-3; D uncertain. Germline-derived CDR1 and CDR2 are LGHNA and YSLEER. The CDR3 runs to 11 residues. V was pared by 1 base and J by 6 bases, with 4 bases between. CDR3 DNA: TGCGCCAGCAGCCAAGGATTCGAGCAGTACTTC. Its translation: CASSQGFEQYF.

J is TRBJ2-7 and V is TRBV20-1; D is unresolved. Germline V gives CDR1 DFQATT, CDR2 SNEGSKA (reference sequence). CDR3 length equals 15 residues. Trimming took off 0 bases at V and 1 base at J, with 13 bases between the two ends. Written as DNA, the CDR3 is TGCAGTGCTAGAGATAGTCAGGCCGCTTCCTACGAGCAGTACTTC. It translates to CSARDSQAASYEQYF.

The chain carries TRBV20-1 and TRBJ2-3; maybe TRBD2 (6 bases). CDR1 is DFQATT, CDR2 SNEGSKA, per germline (reference sequence). This CDR3 region has 10 residues. Trimming removed 7 bases from V and 6 bases from J, with 8 bases in between. The CDR3: CSVRGDTQYF. The CDR3, as DNA: TGCAGTGTCCGGGGGGATACGCAGTATTTT.

The rearrangement joins TRBV11-3 to TRBJ2-1; 8 positions match TRBD2. The CDR3 covers 14 residues. CDR1 is SGHNT, CDR2 YENEEA, per germline. The junction had 8 bases not matched to a gene; V was cut back by 5 bases and J by 8 bases. The DNA of the CDR3 is TGTGCCAGCAGCACCTATAGCGGGAAGGATGAGCAGTTCTTC. Amino acids: CASSTYSGKDEQFF.

The chain recombines TRBV5-1 with TRBJ1-6, with 8 bases lining up with TRBD1. The trim removed 3 bases at V and 8 bases at J, leaving 10 bases unmatched. The germline V gene encodes CDR1 SGHRS and CDR2 YFSETQ. This CDR3 spans 16 amino acids. The CDR3 spells CASSSTAGTGDSPLHF. CDR3 sequence (DNA): TGCGCCAGCAGCTCGACAGCCGGGACAGGAGATTCACCCCTCCACTTT.

V usage is TRBV6-1 and J usage is TRBJ2-7; no clear D. Deletions cut 7 bases from V and 0 bases from J, with 13 bases between. The germline V gene has CDR1 MNHNS and CDR2 SASEGT. This CDR3 has 14 amino acids. Here the CDR3 DNA reads TGTGCCAGCAACTATATGGAGAGCTCCTACGAGCAGTACGTC. This translates into CASNYMESSYEQYV.

This clonotype turned up a few times. The V call is TRBV11-2, the J call TRBJ2-3; D is unclear. V was clipped by 1 base and J by 5 bases, with 13 bases between them. Germline CDR1 SGHAT, CDR2 FQNNGV. This CDR3 is 15 amino acids long. The CDR3 sequence: CASSLGPSRLDTQYF. The CDR3 DNA follows: TGTGCCAGCAGCTTAGGACCGTCTAGGTTAGATACGCAGTATTTT. The whole variable domain, filled in from reference TRBV11-2 and TRBJ2-3, reads EAGVAQSPRYKIIEKRQSVAFWCNPISGHATLYWYQQILGQGPKLLIQFQNNGVVDDSQLPKDRFSAERLKGVDSTLKIQPAKLEDSAVYLCASSLGPSRLDTQYFGPGTRLTVL.

The V and J genes are TRBV6-5 and TRBJ1-6; D ambiguous. Germline V gene sequence: CDR1 MNHEY, CDR2 SVGAGI. V was pared by 4 bases and J by 8 bases, with 9 bases between. The CDR3 consists of 13 residues. DNA for the CDR3: TGTGCCAGCAGTTCGACTCCATATTCACCCCTCCACTTT. Translating gives CASSSTPYSPLHF.

This clonotype was recorded a few times. The chain links TRBV29-1 to TRBJ1-1, with a tentative D call TRBD1 (5 bases). CDR1 and CDR2 (germline): SQVTM, ANQGSEA. The CDR3 has 14 amino acids. V gave up 0 bases and J gave up 5 bases, with 13 bases separating them. The DNA of the CDR3 is TGCAGCGTTGAAGATCATGTGGGGGTGACTGAAGCTTTCTTT. It specifies CSVEDHVGVTEAFF.

The chain carries TRBV20-1 and TRBJ1-1, with D possibly matching TRBD1 (6 bases). Trimming shortened V by 1 base and J by 5 bases, and 17 bases separated the two germline ends. The CDR3 consists of 15 residues. The germline CDR1 and CDR2 sequences are DFQATT and SNEGSKA (reference sequence). The chain's CDR3 is CSARGFDRSVTEAFF. CDR3 coding DNA: TGCAGTGCTAGAGGGTTTGACAGGTCGGTGACTGAAGCTTTCTTT.

This clonotype was seen more than once but under ten times. The gene calls are TRBV7-9 and TRBJ1-2; 9 bases are a match to TRBD1. CDR1 is SEHNR and CDR2 is FQNEAQ in the germline V gene (reference sequence). The ends lost 1 base at V and 5 bases at J; junction bases unmatched: 8. The CDR3 loop spans 16 amino acids. Here the CDR3 reads CASSLEGGTGKYGYTF. For the CDR3, the DNA is TGTGCCAGCAGCTTAGAGGGCGGGACAGGGAAGTATGGCTACACCTTC.

The chain links TRBV4-2 to TRBJ2-7; TRBD2 agrees at 9 bases. The V segment lost 5 bases and the J segment 1 base; nucleotides outside the gene matches: 12. This CDR3 spans 17 amino acids. Germline V gene sequence: CDR1 LGHNA, CDR2 YNFKEQ. The CDR3 loop is CASSSSGSGRASYEQYF. CDR3 DNA: TGTGCCAGCAGCTCTTCGGGTAGCGGGAGAGCATCCTACGAGCAGTACTTC.

In this sample, this clonotype is medium-sized (0.01 to 0.1%). The chain links TRBV7-2 to TRBJ1-2; D not certain. This CDR3 is built from 15 residues. Germline lookup yields CDR1 SGHTA and CDR2 FQGNSA. The germline V and J ends were trimmed by 2 bases and 7 bases, with 17 bases remaining between them. CDR3 nucleotide sequence: TGTGCCAGCAGCTTATTTCGTGTAGAAGGGAGTGGCTACACCTTC. It yields the protein CASSLFRVEGSGYTF.

This chain connects TRBV7-8 to TRBJ2-1; 12 bases match TRBD2. This CDR3 is 18 amino acids long. J gave up 8 bases and V 2 bases, and 13 bases lay outside the gene matches. The germline CDR1 and CDR2 sequences are SGHVS and FQNEAQ. CDR3 DNA sequence: TGTGCCAGCAGCTTAAATTCTGAAGGACTAGCGGGGTTCGATGAGCAGTTCTTC. As protein: CASSLNSEGLAGFDEQFF.

CDR3 protein: CASSLICGDGDTDTQYF. The CDR3 DNA reads as TGTGCCAGCAGTTTAATTTGCGGGGACGGTGACACAGATACGCAGTATTTT. This chain connects TRBV12-3 or TRBV12-4 to TRBJ2-3; perhaps TRBD2 as D (6 bases). V lost 2 bases and J 2 bases, leaving 17 bases between the germline ends. The CDR3 extends over 17 amino acids.